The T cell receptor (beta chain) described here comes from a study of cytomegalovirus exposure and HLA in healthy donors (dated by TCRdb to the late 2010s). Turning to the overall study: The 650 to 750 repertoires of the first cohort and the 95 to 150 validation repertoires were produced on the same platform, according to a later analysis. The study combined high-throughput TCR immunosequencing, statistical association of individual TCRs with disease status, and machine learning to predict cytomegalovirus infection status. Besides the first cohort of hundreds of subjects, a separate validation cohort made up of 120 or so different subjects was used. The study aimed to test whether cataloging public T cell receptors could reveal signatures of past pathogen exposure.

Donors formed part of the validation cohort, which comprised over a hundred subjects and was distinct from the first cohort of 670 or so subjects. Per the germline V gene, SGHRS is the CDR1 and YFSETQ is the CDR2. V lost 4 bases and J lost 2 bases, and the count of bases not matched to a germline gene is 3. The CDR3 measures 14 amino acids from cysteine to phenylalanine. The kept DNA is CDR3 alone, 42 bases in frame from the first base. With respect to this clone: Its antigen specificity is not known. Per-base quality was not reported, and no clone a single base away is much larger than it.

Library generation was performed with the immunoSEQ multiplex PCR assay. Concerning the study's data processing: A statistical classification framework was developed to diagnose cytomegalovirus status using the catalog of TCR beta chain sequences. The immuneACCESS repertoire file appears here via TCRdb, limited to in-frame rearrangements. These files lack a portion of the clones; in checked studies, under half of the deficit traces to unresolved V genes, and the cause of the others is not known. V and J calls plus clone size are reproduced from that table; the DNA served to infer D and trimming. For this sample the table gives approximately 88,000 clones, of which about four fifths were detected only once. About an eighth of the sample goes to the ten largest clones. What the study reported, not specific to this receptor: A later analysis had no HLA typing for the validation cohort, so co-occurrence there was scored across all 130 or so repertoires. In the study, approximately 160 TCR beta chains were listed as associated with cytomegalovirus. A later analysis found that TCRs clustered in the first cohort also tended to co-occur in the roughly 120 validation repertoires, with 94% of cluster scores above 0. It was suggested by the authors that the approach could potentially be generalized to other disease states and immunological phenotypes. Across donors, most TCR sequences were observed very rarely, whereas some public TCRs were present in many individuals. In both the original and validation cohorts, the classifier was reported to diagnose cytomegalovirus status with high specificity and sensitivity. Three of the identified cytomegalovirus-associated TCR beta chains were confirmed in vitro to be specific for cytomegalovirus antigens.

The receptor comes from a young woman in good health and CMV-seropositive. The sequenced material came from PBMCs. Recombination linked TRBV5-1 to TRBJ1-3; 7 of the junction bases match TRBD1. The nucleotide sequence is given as TGCGCCAGCAGCCCGCAGGGGGCTGGAAACACCATATATTTT. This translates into CASSPQGAGNTIYF. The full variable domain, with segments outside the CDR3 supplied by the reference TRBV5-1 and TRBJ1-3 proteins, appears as KAGVTQTPRYLIKTRGQQVTLSCSPISGHRSVSWYQQTPGQGLQFLFEYFSETQRNKGNFPGRFSGRQFSNSRSEMNVSTLELGDSALYLCASSPQGAGNTIYFGEGSWLTVV.